The rows below give T cell receptor beta chains drawn from one sample of a study of blood T cell repertoires in COVID-19. The assay was immunoSEQ multiplex PCR, and TCRdb's table has in-frame clones only and misses some. Here the sample spans around 56,000 clones, around four fifths being singletons. Sequencing was carried out using peripheral blood. The source of these receptors is a woman in her forties or fifties with active or convalescent COVID-19. Both conserved end residues are part of each CDR3. D genes are given only for firm matches. Clone size is given for some rows only: seen once, a few or many times, or a class if the clone is expanded.

NA	TRBV5-4	TRBJ2-1	TRBD1	CASSPGTVSYNEQFF	TGTGCCAGCAGCCCCGGGACAGTTTCCTACAATGAGCAGTTCTTC
NA	TRBV19	TRBJ1-5	NA	CASSVDRSNQPQHF	TGTGCCAGTAGTGTCGACAGAAGCAATCAGCCCCAGCATTTT
NA	TRBV5-1	TRBJ2-1	TRBD2	CASRREGYNEQFF	TGCGCCAGCAGGAGGGAGGGATACAATGAGCAGTTCTTC
NA	TRBV7-6	TRBJ1-4	NA	CASSFSPGSYEKLFF	TGTGCCAGCAGCTTCTCCCCTGGTAGTTATGAAAAACTGTTTTTT
NA	TRBV11-1	TRBJ2-3	TRBD1	CASSAPGTGAADTQYF	TGTGCCAGCAGCGCTCCCGGGACAGGGGCCGCAGATACGCAGTATTTT
once	TRBV30	TRBJ2-7	TRBD2	CAWSVQRDRTYEQYF	TGTGCCTGGAGTGTTCAGCGGGACCGGACCTACGAGCAGTACTTC
NA	TRBV10-1	TRBJ1-1	NA	CASRDSSTENTEAFF	TGCGCCAGCAGGGACAGTAGCACCGAGAACACTGAAGCTTTCTTT
once	TRBV11-2	TRBJ1-1	TRBD1	CASSSWTGTGWSEAFF	TGTGCCAGCAGCTCATGGACAGGGACAGGTTGGAGTGAAGCTTTCTTT
NA	TRBV18	TRBJ1-5	NA	CASSPGGGWDQPQHF	TGTGCCAGCTCACCGGGGGGGGGCTGGGATCAGCCCCAGCATTTT
NA	TRBV27	TRBJ1-6	NA	CASSPGGGGRSPLHF	TGTGCCAGCAGTCCCGGGGGAGGGGGGAGGTCACCCCTCCACTTT
NA	TRBV12-3/TRBV12-4	TRBJ1-1	TRBD1	CASGGQGAAEAFF	TGTGCCAGCGGGGGACAGGGGGCGGCTGAAGCTTTCTTT
NA	TRBV6-5	TRBJ2-1	TRBD2	CASSYPRTSRTRFF	TGTGCCAGCAGTTACCCCAGGACTAGCCGTACGCGGTTCTTC
NA	TRBV30	TRBJ1-5	TRBD1	CAWSPGGPYSNQPQHF	TGTGCCTGGAGTCCAGGGGGACCTTATAGCAATCAGCCCCAGCATTTT
NA	TRBV14	TRBJ2-3	NA	CASSQVGGRDTQYF	TGTGCCAGCAGCCAAGTTGGTGGGAGGGATACGCAGTATTTT
NA	TRBV7-2	TRBJ2-2	TRBD2	CASSSGTSGFGELFF	TGTGCCAGCAGTTCCGGGACTAGCGGTTTCGGGGAGCTGTTTTTT
NA	TRBV19	TRBJ2-1	TRBD2	CASGSSGRGAKSSYNEQFF	TGTGCCAGTGGATCTAGCGGGAGGGGGGCCAAAAGCTCCTACAATGAGCAGTTCTTC
NA	TRBV5-1	TRBJ1-1	NA	CASSLEGRPNTEAFF	TGCGCCAGCAGCTTGGAAGGGAGGCCCAACACTGAAGCTTTCTTT